This T cell receptor (beta chain) was found in a study of blood T cell repertoires in COVID-19. Study in general: The United States, Italy and Spain were the sources of the acute and convalescent COVID-19 samples. In each case, the material was cDNA or gDNA derived from T cells, B-cell-depleted T cells, or PBMCs.

Study processing details: Scientists estimated how many nucleated cells there were by amplifying reference gene primers. Produced via immunoSEQ multiplex PCR; TCRdb's table is partial and in-frame only. D and trimming were read from the DNA, whereas the V and J calls and clone size are those reported in that table. Here the sample spans around 270,000 clones, roughly 84% being singletons. This clone was counted only a few times. The CDR3 consists of 15 residues. Germline CDR1 SGDLS, CDR2 YYNGEE. V shed 3 bases and J 4 bases; nucleotides not matched to a gene: 8. The clonotype comes from a man in his fifties or sixties with acute or convalescent COVID-19. Sequencing used peripheral blood. The rearrangement joins TRBV9 to TRBJ2-7; 9 positions match TRBD1. The CDR3 nucleotides are TGTGCCAGCAGCGGGATAGGACAGGGGCCGTACGAGCAGTACTTC. It is translated as CASSGIGQGPYEQYF.